The 32 T cell receptor beta chains in this list originate from one sample, sequenced in a study of type 1 regulatory T cells. In TCRdb, the reads were re-called with MiXCR into one record per CDR3 protein. The table lists 55,000 to 65,000 distinct CDR3 sequences, 60% to 80% of them singletons. Their antigens are not known. Sequenced sample: cultured non-Tr1 T cells, either the whole culture or a sorted T cell fraction (not recorded which). The receptors here all came from a human donor in good health.

V usage is TRBV10-3 and J usage is TRBJ2-7; 8 bases are shared with TRBD1. CDR1 and CDR2 (germline): ENHRY, SYGVKD. With 6 bases clipped from V and 3 bases from J, the junction kept 10 bases outside the gene matches. This CDR3 region has 15 residues. CDR3 amino acids: CAIRKGQDPFYEQYF. The CDR3 DNA reads TGTGCCATCAGGAAGGGACAGGACCCCTTCTACGAGCAGTACTTC.

This chain uses TRBV20-1 with TRBJ1-5, with D possibly TRBD1 on 5 matching bases. The CDR3 has 14 amino acids. Germline V gene data show CDR1 as DFQATT and CDR2 as SNEGSKA (reference sequence). The ends were cut back, 2 bases at V and 1 base at J, with 9 bases in the middle. CDR3 sequence (DNA): TGCAGTGCTAGATTTCAGGGAAGCAATCAGCCCCAGCATTTT. Its protein is CSARFQGSNQPQHF.

This clonotype was seen once. At one boundary the junction diverges from the germline segment, which might be a read error. The chain uses TRBV20-1 and TRBJ2-1; D not resolved. Germline V gene data show CDR1 as DFQATT and CDR2 as SNEGSKA (reference sequence). The CDR3 runs 12 residues. In DNA, the CDR3 is TGCATTGCTCCGAACACCATGAGTGAGCAGTTCTTC. Protein product: CIAPNTMSEQFF.

This chain joins TRBV5-4 and TRBJ1-2, with TRBD1 as a possible D gene (6 bases). The CDR3 runs to 17 residues. Germline V gene lookup returns CDR1 SGHNT and CDR2 YYREEE (reference sequence). V was cut by 5 bases and J by 8 bases, with 28 bases left in between. CDR3 nucleotides: TGTGCCAGCAGACTGGACGTGGGGGCAGGCTCTGAGGGCGGCTACACCTTC. Its protein is CASRLDVGAGSEGGYTF.

J is TRBJ2-3 and V is TRBV10-3, with 14 bases that match TRBD2. CDR3 size: 15 residues. Unmatched junction bases numbered 4, after V lost 7 bases and J lost 4 bases. Germline V gene lookup returns CDR1 ENHRY and CDR2 SYGVKD. The CDR3 is CAITPGLAGADTQYF. Written as DNA, the CDR3 is TGTGCCATCACTCCGGGACTAGCGGGAGCAGATACGCAGTATTTT.

The chain links TRBV24-1 to TRBJ1-5; D unclear. V dropped 4 bases and J dropped 1 base, with 7 bases sitting between them. The germline gives CDR1 KGHDR, CDR2 SFDVKD. This CDR3 comprises 14 residues. The chain's CDR3 is CATSDPPSNQPQHF. In DNA form, the CDR3 reads TGTGCCACCAGTGACCCACCAAGCAATCAGCCCCAGCATTTT.

The genes are TRBV5-1 and TRBJ2-3; 8 positions agree with TRBD2. In germline, CDR1 is SGHRS, CDR2 YFSETQ. The junction had 7 bases not matched to a gene; V was cut back by 0 bases and J by 4 bases. CDR3 size: 16 residues. The CDR3 reads CASSLAKREISDTQYF. The CDR3 DNA reads as TGCGCCAGCAGCTTGGCCAAGCGGGAGATTTCAGATACGCAGTATTTT.

This chain joins TRBV7-2 and TRBJ2-3; 9 positions match TRBD2. The CDR3 runs 18 residues. CDR1 is SGHTA and CDR2 is FQGNSA in the germline V gene. After removal of 2 bases from V and 4 bases from J, the junction contained 13 bases not matched to a gene. The CDR3, as DNA: TGTGCCAGCAGCTTAACAAAAGTAGCGGGAGTGAGGGCAGATACGCAGTATTTT. Translation gives CASSLTKVAGVRADTQYF.

This clonotype has more than one count but fewer than ten. The genes are TRBV10-3 and TRBJ2-3, with D tentatively TRBD1 (6 bases). Trimming shortened V by 3 bases and J by 4 bases, and 20 bases separated the two germline ends. Germline V CDR1 and CDR2: ENHRY, SYGVKD. CDR3 length: 17 residues. In DNA, the CDR3 is TGTGCCATCAGTGATCGCCGGATACCCCGACAGGCAGATACGCAGTATTTT. Encoded protein: CAISDRRIPRQADTQYF.

The V gene is TRBV28, the J gene TRBJ2-5; 8 nucleotides align to TRBD1. There are 14 residues in the CDR3. V was clipped by 6 bases and J by 5 bases; unmatched bases: 8. Looked up from germline, CDR1 is MDHEN and CDR2 is SYDVKM. The CDR3 nucleotides are TGTGCCAGCAGCCCACCCCCAGGGGGCGAGACCCAGTACTTC. As protein: CASSPPPGGETQYF. The full variable domain, its missing parts supplied by reference TRBV28 and TRBJ2-5, is DVKVTQSSRYLVKRTGEKVFLECVQDMDHENMFWYRQDPGLGLRLIYFSYDVKMKEKGDIPEGYSVSREKKERFSLILESASTNQTSMYLCASSPPPGGETQYFGPGTRLLVL.

The chain is built from TRBV7-2 and TRBJ2-5; weak D call: TRBD1 (5 bases). The germline V gene encodes CDR1 SGHTA and CDR2 FQGNSA. CDR3 size: 14 residues. V lost 5 bases, J lost 1 base, and 11 bases lay in between. The CDR3 region is CASSPGHLQETQYF. The CDR3 coding sequence is TGTGCCAGCAGCCCCGGACACCTCCAAGAGACCCAGTACTTC.

This clonotype was recorded at least ten times. The chain has TRBV24-1 and TRBJ2-2, with TRBD1 matching over 7 bases. The CDR3 sequence is 17 residues long. The junction had 5 bases not matched to a gene; V was cut back by 0 bases and J by 2 bases. Germline V gene sequence: CDR1 KGHDR, CDR2 SFDVKD. CDR3 nucleotide sequence: TGTGCCACCAGTGATTTGGGCAGGGGGACCAACACCGGGGAGCTGTTTTTT. It yields the protein CATSDLGRGTNTGELFF.

This clonotype was counted a few times. This sequence joins TRBV30 and TRBJ2-1; TRBD2 is a possible D gene (5 bases). The germline V and J ends were trimmed by 0 bases and 7 bases, with 22 bases remaining between them. The CDR3 spans 17 residues. Germline V gene data show CDR1 as GTSNPN and CDR2 as SVGIG (reference sequence). The CDR3 loop reads CAWSVGDVFGAANEQFF. The CDR3 DNA is TGTGCCTGGAGTGTGGGAGATGTATTCGGAGCGGCTAATGAGCAGTTCTTC.

J is TRBJ1-1 and V is TRBV3-1, with a possible D match to TRBD1 (6 bases). The germline gives CDR1 LGHDT, CDR2 YNNKEL (reference sequence). The CDR3 has 14 amino acids. The V end lost 5 bases, the J end lost 0 bases, and 10 bases lay between the germline ends. The CDR3 DNA follows: TGTGCCAGCAGCTTCGGGGGGCTGAACACTGAAGCTTTCTTT. This sequence encodes CASSFGGLNTEAFF.

This clonotype has more than one count but fewer than ten. The chain uses TRBV20-1 and TRBJ1-1; maybe TRBD1 (6 bases). V shed 0 bases and J shed 11 bases, with 13 bases lying between them. Germline assignment: CDR1 DFQATT and CDR2 SNEGSKA (reference sequence). This CDR3 contains 12 residues. CDR3: CSAREGAAGAFF. The CDR3, as DNA: TGCAGTGCTAGAGAGGGGGCGGCCGGGGCTTTCTTT.

The V gene is TRBV11-1, the J gene TRBJ1-2; D uncertain. V lost 5 bases, J lost 8 bases, and 15 bases lay in between. The V gene's germline CDR1 is SGHAT and CDR2 FQDESV (reference sequence). The CDR3 totals 13 residues. CDR3 sequence: CASSPYLGSGYTF. The CDR3 coding sequence is TGTGCCAGCAGCCCATATCTCGGTTCCGGCTACACCTTC.

The chain carries TRBV6-5 and TRBJ2-3; 7 bases line up with TRBD2. V lost 9 bases, J lost 5 bases, and 20 bases stayed unmatched. The CDR3 has 17 amino acids. Germline CDR1 MNHEY, CDR2 SVGAGI. CDR3 protein: CASGSAPGGTNLDTQYF. Here the CDR3 DNA reads TGTGCCAGTGGATCAGCACCGGGAGGAACCAATTTAGATACGCAGTATTTT.

The chain combines TRBV4-3 with TRBJ1-6, with D possibly being TRBD1 (5 bases). Germline assignment: CDR1 LGHNA and CDR2 YSLEER. V was pared by 1 base and J by 8 bases, with 9 bases between. The CDR3 has 14 amino acids. In DNA form, the CDR3 reads TGCGCCAGCAGCCAAGGGACAATTGATTCACCCCTCCACTTT. This encodes CASSQGTIDSPLHF.

The V and J genes are TRBV7-2 and TRBJ2-3, with unresolved D. This CDR3 has 14 amino acids. The germline V and J ends were trimmed by 2 bases and 2 bases, with 8 bases remaining between them. CDR1 and CDR2 (germline): SGHTA, FQGNSA. The CDR3 sequence is CASSLFSITDTQYF. CDR3 coding DNA: TGTGCCAGCAGCTTATTTAGTATCACAGATACGCAGTATTTT.

This clonotype was counted only a few times. The chain uses TRBV3-1 and TRBJ2-5; perhaps TRBD2 as D (6 bases). The CDR3 consists of 13 residues. From germline, CDR1 is LGHDT and CDR2 YNNKEL (reference sequence). Trimming shortened V by 5 bases and J by 2 bases, and 9 bases separated the two germline ends. This chain's CDR3 is CASSSGLQETQYF. CDR3 sequence (DNA): TGTGCCAGCAGCTCGGGACTGCAAGAGACCCAGTACTTC.

V and J are TRBV6-6 and TRBJ2-7; TRBD2 matches 14 bases. The CDR3 runs to 16 residues. From germline, CDR1 is MNHNY and CDR2 SVGAGI (reference sequence). V trimming: 7 bases; J trimming: 3 bases; junction bases outside the gene matches: 8. The CDR3 DNA reads as TGTGCCAGCACCCCTGGGACTAGCGGGAGAGGCTACGAGCAGTACTTC. Protein sequence: CASTPGTSGRGYEQYF.

This clonotype was recorded a few times. The CDR3 reads CASSPSYNEQFF. Written as DNA, the CDR3 is TGTGCCAGTAGTCCCTCCTACAATGAGCAGTTCTTC. J is TRBJ2-1 and V is TRBV2; D not resolved. The CDR3 covers 12 residues. CDR1 SNHLY and CDR2 FYNNEI come from the germline V gene. Deletions cut 9 bases from V and 0 bases from J, with 6 bases between.

This clonotype occurred a few times. The chain has TRBV20-1 and TRBJ2-7, with D possibly called TRBD1 or TRBD2 (5 bases each). Germline-derived CDR1 and CDR2 are DFQATT and SNEGSKA (reference sequence). V lost 1 base and J lost 5, with 18 bases in between. This CDR3 is 15 amino acids long. CDR3 sequence (DNA): TGCAGTGCTAGAGTTCCACTAGGCGGACAAAACGAGCAGTACTTC. Translation: CSARVPLGGQNEQYF.

The chain couples TRBV13 to TRBJ1-2; 11 nucleotides agree with TRBD1. The germline gives CDR1 PRHDT, CDR2 FYEKMQ (reference sequence). The CDR3 has 14 amino acids. V shed 7 bases, J shed 8 bases, and the junction held 9 bases outside the gene matches. CDR3 loop: CASTLGQGGNGYTF. The CDR3 DNA reads TGTGCCAGCACCCTGGGACAGGGGGGGAACGGCTACACCTTC.

In this sample, this clonotype turned up once. The chain has TRBV3-1 and TRBJ2-1, with 9 bases fitting TRBD2. V dropped 0 bases and J dropped 1; count of bases not matched to a gene: 13. This CDR3 has 20 residues. The germline CDR1 and CDR2 sequences are LGHDT and YNNKEL (reference sequence). CDR3 nucleotide sequence: TGTGCCAGCAGCCAAGACCTGGGTAGCGGGAGACTCCGGTCCTACAATGAGCAGTTCTTC. It specifies CASSQDLGSGRLRSYNEQFF.

This chain uses TRBV7-2 with TRBJ2-1; 7 positions match TRBD2. Trimming took 1 base from V and 5 from J; bases not matched to a gene: 14. The CDR3 is made up of 18 amino acids. Looked up from germline, CDR1 is SGHTA and CDR2 is FQGNSA. Written as DNA, the CDR3 is TGTGCCAGCAGCTTAGTGGGGGGTTTCTCAGGGAGGGACAATGAGCAGTTCTTC. Its translation: CASSLVGGFSGRDNEQFF.

The chain is built from TRBV7-9 and TRBJ2-1, with D possibly TRBD2 on 7 matching bases. The CDR3 is 13 residues long. The germline V and J ends were trimmed by 4 bases and 9 bases, with 13 bases remaining between them. Germline values: CDR1 SEHNR, CDR2 FQNEAQ (reference sequence). The CDR3 DNA follows: TGTGCCAGCAGCTCCTCTCGGGGGGCTGAGCAGTTCTTC. Its translation: CASSSSRGAEQFF.

This chain joins TRBV5-1 and TRBJ2-1; possible D gene TRBD2, 6 bases. Germline CDR1 and CDR2: SGHRS and YFSETQ. Trimming stripped 5 bases from V and 7 bases from J, with 13 bases between. The CDR3 length is 13 residues. The CDR3: CASSGAGRNEQFF. The CDR3 DNA reads TGCGCCAGCAGTGGGGCGGGGAGGAATGAGCAGTTCTTC.

This rearrangement joins TRBV20-1 to TRBJ1-1; D gene ambiguous. The V end was cut by 0 bases, the J end by 1 base, with 15 bases between. Germline values: CDR1 DFQATT, CDR2 SNEGSKA (reference sequence). This CDR3 is built from 16 residues. The chain's CDR3 is CSAREYMRPQNTEAFF. CDR3 nucleotide sequence: TGCAGTGCTAGAGAGTATATGAGGCCCCAGAACACTGAAGCTTTCTTT.

This clonotype appeared a few times. The J gene is TRBJ2-1, the V gene TRBV4-2; D is perhaps TRBD1 (7 bases). The V end was cut by 1 base, the J end by 10 bases, with 14 bases between. CDR1 LGHNA and CDR2 YNFKEQ come from the germline V gene. This CDR3 spans 14 amino acids. This CDR3 reads CASSQAEGAREQFF. The CDR3 nucleotides read TGTGCCAGCAGCCAAGCGGAGGGGGCAAGAGAGCAGTTCTTC.

This chain links TRBV7-2 with TRBJ2-3, with TRBD2 matching 11 bases. The CDR3 runs to 16 residues. Losses at the gene ends were 3 bases for V and 3 bases for J; bases not matched to a gene: 5. Germline V gene data show CDR1 as SGHTA and CDR2 as FQGNSA. The CDR3 reads CASSFLAGGGTDTQYF. The CDR3 DNA reads as TGTGCCAGCAGCTTCTTAGCGGGAGGGGGGACAGATACGCAGTATTTT.

This chain joins TRBV10-3 and TRBJ2-2; 7 bases agree with TRBD2. The CDR3 is made up of 16 amino acids. Germline CDR1 ENHRY, CDR2 SYGVKD. V gave up 6 bases and J gave up 1 base; unmatched junction bases: 8. CDR3 coding DNA: TGTGCCATCAGAGAAGCGGGATTACAGAACACCGGGGAGCTGTTTTTT. It yields the protein CAIREAGLQNTGELFF.